The sequence of this T cell receptor (beta chain) was determined in a study of blood T cell repertoires in COVID-19. Overall study context: The origin of the acute and convalescent COVID-19 samples was the United States, Italy and Spain. Sources were T cells, B-cell-depleted T cells, or PBMCs; the material itself was cDNA or gDNA.

This CDR3 is built from 14 residues. Trimming took 5 bases from V and 6 from J, leaving 16 bases between them. CDR1 and CDR2 from the germline V gene are SEHNR and FQNEAQ (reference sequence). Authors' data handling: Amplification of reference gene primers provided the estimated nucleated cell counts. Using immunoSEQ multiplex PCR, the repertoire was profiled, and TCRdb retains in-frame clones only, with some absent. Clone size and the V and J calls come from that table; the DNA yielded D and trimming. Here the sample spans 40,000 to 55,000 clones, 89% being singletons. This sequence joins TRBV7-9 and TRBJ1-2, with D uncertain. The sequenced material came from peripheral blood. The TCR was taken from a human donor in a cohort sampled during active COVID-19. CDR3 nucleotide sequence: TGTGCCAGCAGCCCTCCCGGCCGGGTGAATGGCTACACCTTC. It yields the protein CASSPPGRVNGYTF.